This T cell receptor beta chain was documented in a study of CD8 T cells in Susac syndrome. There are 14 residues in the CDR3. V trimming: 5 bases; J trimming: 0 bases; junction bases outside the gene matches: 4. Per the germline V gene, CDR1 is SGHTA and CDR2 is FQGTGA. This clonotype was found a few times. The authors reverse transcribed roughly 0.5 to 1 ug RNA with random hexamers. TCRdb ran MiXCR on the immunoSEQ multiplex PCR reads and lists one entry per CDR3 protein. In the table there are around 130,000 distinct CDR3 sequences, about 93% of which are singletons. As judged by recently defined diagnostic criteria, patients with Susac syndrome had definite or probable disease. In contrast to the negatively isolated CD8+ and CD4+ T cells, TEMRA cells were FACS-enriched.

The clonotype comes from a human donor with Susac syndrome. Sequenced material: CD8+ T cells from PBMCs. The chain combines TRBV7-3 with TRBJ2-7; 7 bases map to TRBD1. CDR3 in DNA: TGTGCCAGCAGCCACCGACAGGGCTCCTACGAGCAGTACTTC. Protein product: CASSHRQGSYEQYF.